What follows describes a single TCR beta chain. Individuals drawn from 24 US areas were roughly 18 to 89 years old. The data are from a study of blood T cell repertoires in COVID-19. Study details: Samples came from the United States, Italy and Spain, spanning acute and convalescent COVID-19. From T cells, B-cell-depleted T cells, or PBMCs came the material, which was cDNA or gDNA.

How the authors handled the data: Estimation of nucleated cell counts was performed using reference gene primer amplification. The protocol was immunoSEQ multiplex PCR, while the TCRdb copy is restricted to in-frame clones and leaves out a portion. The DNA was the basis for D and trimming; V, J and clone size are from that table. This sample carries more than 350,000 clones, 85% to 90% of them seen once, and the ten largest clones take roughly a tenth. The V gene lost 5 bases and the J gene lost 6 bases, with 13 bases spanning the gap. This CDR3 contains 13 residues. Germline V gives CDR1 SEHNR, CDR2 FQNEAQ (reference sequence).

The chain recombines TRBV7-9 with TRBJ1-2; D gene ambiguous. This clonotype originated in a woman in her fifties or sixties who had recovered from COVID-19. The sequenced sample consisted of PBMCs or T cells enriched from blood (not recorded which). CDR3 amino acids: CASSRTSSHGYTF. The CDR3 nucleotides read TGTGCCAGCAGCCGAACTAGTTCTCATGGCTACACCTTC.